This TCR beta chain came from a study of immune characterization of retroperitoneal liposarcoma. TCRdb re-analysed the PCR reads in MiXCR, keeping a single row per CDR3 protein. The data show approximately 9,300 distinct CDR3 sequences, about 39% seen once. The CDR3 contains 15 residues. In germline, CDR1 is MGHDK, CDR2 SYGVNS. J was trimmed by 13 bases and V by 7 bases; bases with no gene match: 19. Sequencing was performed on tumor tissue. The origin of this receptor is a male donor with retroperitoneal liposarcoma. The V call is TRBV25-1, the J call TRBJ2-1, with TRBD1 identical over 7 bases. CDR3 residues: CASTPTGFGGETQFF. CDR3 nucleotides: TGTGCCAGCACCCCGACAGGGTTTGGGGGAGAGACCCAGTTCTTC.